The table lists the clone carrying this T cell receptor beta chain with a few counts. The sample belongs to a study of cytotoxic CD8 clonotypes in ibrutinib-treated CLL. Sequencing used immunoSEQ multiplex PCR; TCRdb keeps in-frame clones, though not all of them. The table lists 270,000 or so clones, roughly three quarters of them singletons. Trimming removed 2 bases from V and 8 bases from J, with 18 bases in between. Per germline, CDR1 MDHEN and CDR2 SYDVKM. The CDR3 totals 15 residues. The chain links TRBV28 to TRBJ1-1, with D perhaps matching TRBD1 (5 bases). The sequence came from a human donor with chronic lymphocytic leukemia. The material sequenced was PBMCs, taken at disease progression, from a patient treated with ibrutinib. The CDR3 protein is CASSLRFLRVREAFF. As DNA, the CDR3 is TGTGCCAGCAGTTTACGCTTTCTCAGGGTACGGGAAGCTTTCTTT.